This note documents a single TCR beta chain sequence. Its antigen is still unknown. CDR1 and CDR2 (germline): SEHNR, FQNEAQ (reference sequence). Unmatched junction bases numbered 5, after V lost 1 base and J lost 1 base. This CDR3 contains 17 residues. This sample was taken from a study of shared clonotypes between healthy human individuals. Overall study: Sampling drew on donors who were a couple of women and a few men aged 18 to 49.

Study outcomes and limitations: Clonotype sharing levels among donors were expected to vary with sequencing depth. It was observed that about 5% of naive CD4 clonotypes were shared across several donors.

Per the authors' pipeline: There were no quality scores in the junction-only immunoSEQ sequences, so filtering differed. TCRdb's copy holds only in-frame clones and misses some; the assay was immunoSEQ multiplex PCR. The D gene and trimming were derived from the DNA, and the V and J assignments and clone size from that table. The sample records around 2,000,000 clones, roughly 94% being singletons. Naive CD8 cells comprised CD45RO-negative, CCR7-positively selected cells, excluding terminally differentiated effector memory CD45RA+ cells. The chain uses TRBV7-9 and TRBJ2-5; 11 nucleotides line up with TRBD2. This clonotype was sampled from a man younger than 30 in good health. Sequenced: naive CD8+ T cells sorted from blood. DNA for the CDR3: TGTGCCAGCAGCTTAGGGGCTAGCGGGGGGCGCCAAGAGACCCAGTACTTC. As protein: CASSLGASGGRQETQYF.